This entry is about one TCR beta chain. This sample is drawn from a study of blood T cell repertoires in COVID-19. Study at large: Whether acute or convalescent, the COVID-19 samples came from the United States, Italy and Spain. PBMCs, B-cell-depleted T cells, or T cells were the source of the cDNA or gDNA that made up the material.

Original handling: For nucleated cells, counts were estimated from reference gene primer amplification. Clones were read by immunoSEQ multiplex PCR, and TCRdb kept only the in-frame ones, dropping some. The DNA was the basis for D and trimming; V, J and clone size are from that table. Among fewer than 65,000 clones listed, 85% to 95% were seen once. CDR3 length equals 14 residues. Germline V lookup: CDR1 SGHAT, CDR2 FQNNGV. V lost 2 bases, J lost 6 bases, and 11 bases lay in between. Sequencing used peripheral blood. The chain has TRBV11-2 and TRBJ2-1; D is ambiguous. This sequence was found in a man in his fifties with acute or convalescent COVID-19. The CDR3, as DNA: TGTGCCAGCAGCTTATCGGTCCCGATCAATGAGCAGTTCTTC. Translation: CASSLSVPINEQFF.